Listed below are T cell receptor beta chains from one sample, sequenced in a study of technical replicates of blood from a few donors. Sequenced by immunoSEQ multiplex PCR; TCRdb stores in-frame clones only, minus some. The table lists 78,000 or so clones, around 91% of them singletons. What was sequenced was T cells isolated from PBMCs. These receptors all come from a human donor in good health. Some clones in this sample may be carry-over from other donors' samples. Each CDR3 is given with its conserved first and last residue. The D gene is left open where the match is weak. Clone size appears in some rows only: once, few, many, or a class for an expanded clone.

J gene | clone size | V gene | D gene | CDR3 protein | CDR3 DNA
TRBJ2-7 | . | TRBV15 | . | CATSITRQTYEQYF | TGTGCCACCAGCATTACGCGACAGACCTACGAGCAGTACTTC
TRBJ2-2 | . | TRBV7-3 | . | CASSPTRDKPGLFF | TGTGCCAGCAGTCCGACTCGGGATAAACCGGGGCTGTTTTTT
TRBJ2-5 | . | TRBV4-2 | TRBD2 | CASSQRKAGGGEGETQYF | TGTGCCAGCAGCCAGAGAAAAGCGGGGGGAGGTGAGGGGGAGACCCAGTACTTC
TRBJ1-3 | . | TRBV4-1 | TRBD1 | CASSHPGQASTGNTIYF | TGCGCCAGCAGCCACCCGGGACAGGCATCCACCGGAAACACCATATATTTT
TRBJ2-7 | once | TRBV10-3 | . | CAISETNSYEQYF | TGTGCCATCAGTGAAACAAACAGCTACGAGCAGTACTTC
TRBJ2-2 | once | TRBV5-1 | TRBD2 | CASSLTAGGTGELFF | TGCGCCAGCAGCTTGACAGCGGGGGGAACCGGGGAGCTGTTTTTT
TRBJ2-1 | few | TRBV4-1 | TRBD2 | CASSLYLAGVENEQFF | TGCGCCAGCAGCCTTTACCTAGCGGGAGTGGAGAATGAGCAGTTCTTC
TRBJ2-4 | . | TRBV6-1 | . | CASIHGLAKNIQYF | TGTGCCAGCATCCACGGACTAGCCAAAAACATTCAGTACTTC
TRBJ2-1 | . | TRBV10-2 | . | CASSVPYGITGTHNEQFF | TGCGCCAGCAGTGTGCCTTATGGTATTACGGGAACACATAATGAGCAGTTCTTC
TRBJ2-5 | . | TRBV28 | TRBD1 | CATIQGDQETQYF | TGTGCCACCATACAGGGGGATCAAGAGACCCAGTACTTC
TRBJ1-1 | . | TRBV2 | . | CASSNRVPYMNTEAFF | TGTGCCAGCAGTAACAGGGTTCCCTACATGAACACTGAAGCTTTCTTT
TRBJ2-7 | . | TRBV9 | . | CASNAGQSSYEQYF | TGTGCCAGCAATGCGGGACAGAGCTCCTACGAGCAGTACTTC
TRBJ1-5 | once | TRBV21-1 | . | CASSTQTGVQPQHF | TGTGCCAGCAGCACCCAGACAGGGGTTCAGCCCCAGCATTTT
TRBJ2-1 | . | TRBV11-2 | TRBD2 | CASSLYAGTSGVSYNEQFF | TGTGCCAGCAGCTTATATGCCGGGACTAGCGGGGTTTCCTACAATGAGCAGTTCTTC
TRBJ2-7 | . | TRBV30 | . | CAWSVAPKEQYF | TGTGCCTGGAGTGTCGCGCCCAAAGAGCAGTACTTC
TRBJ2-3 | . | TRBV7-3 | TRBD1 | CASSPAGTGPFGTDTQYF | TGTGCCAGCAGCCCGGCCGGGACAGGCCCGTTCGGCACAGATACGCAGTATTTT
TRBJ2-2 | . | TRBV28 | . | CASSLGFENTGELFF | TGTGCCAGCAGTTTGGGCTTTGAGAACACCGGGGAGCTGTTTTTT
TRBJ2-7 | . | TRBV4-1 | TRBD2 | CASSHREEEHTYEQYF | TGCGCCAGCAGCCACCGGGAGGAAGAACACACCTACGAGCAGTACTTC
TRBJ1-3 | . | TRBV19 | . | CASSIGTGSGNTIYF | TGTGCCAGTAGTATAGGAACAGGGAGTGGAAACACCATATATTTT
TRBJ2-3 | . | TRBV13 | . | CASSLESSDTQYF | TGTGCCAGCAGCTTGGAGTCTTCAGATACGCAGTATTTT